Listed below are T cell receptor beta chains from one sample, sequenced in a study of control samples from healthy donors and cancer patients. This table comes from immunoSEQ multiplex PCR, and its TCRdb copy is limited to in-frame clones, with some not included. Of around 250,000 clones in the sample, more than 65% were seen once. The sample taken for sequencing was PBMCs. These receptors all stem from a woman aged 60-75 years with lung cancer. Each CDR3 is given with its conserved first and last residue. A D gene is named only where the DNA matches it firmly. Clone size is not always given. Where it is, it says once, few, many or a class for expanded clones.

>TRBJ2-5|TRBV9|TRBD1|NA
TGTGCCAGCAGCATCGGGACAGGGAATTTTGAGACCCAGTACTTC
CASSIGTGNFETQYF
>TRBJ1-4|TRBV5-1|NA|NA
TGCGCCAGCAGCTACACTAATGAAAAACTGTTTTTT
CASSYTNEKLFF
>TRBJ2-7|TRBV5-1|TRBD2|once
TGCGCCAGCAGCTTGAAAGCGGGAGTGGACGAGCAGTACTTC
CASSLKAGVDEQYF
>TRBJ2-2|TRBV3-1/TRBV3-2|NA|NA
TGTGCCAGCAGCCAAGCAGGGCTCAACACCGGGGAGCTGTTTTTT
CASSQAGLNTGELFF
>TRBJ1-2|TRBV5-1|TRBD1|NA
TGCGCCAGCAGCTTGGGGACAGGGGGAAGTGGCTACACCTTC
CASSLGTGGSGYTF
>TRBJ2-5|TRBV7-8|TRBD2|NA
TGTGCCAGCAGCGGAAGACTAGCTTTACAAGAGACCCAGTACTTC
CASSGRLALQETQYF
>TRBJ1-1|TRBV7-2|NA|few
TGTGCCAGCAGCTTAGTCGTATGGGGGGGTGGTGAAGCTTTCTTT
CASSLVVWGGGEAFF
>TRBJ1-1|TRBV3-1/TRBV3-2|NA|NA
TGTGCCAGCAGCGCAGCCGACACGTTGAACACTGAAGCTTTCTTT
CASSAADTLNTEAFF
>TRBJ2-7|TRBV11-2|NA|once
TGTGCCAGCAGCTTTAATACAGGATTCTACGAGCAGTACTTC
CASSFNTGFYEQYF
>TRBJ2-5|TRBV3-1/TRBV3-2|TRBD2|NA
TGTGCCAGCAGCCCTCTGTTACCGAGCGGAGCCGGGAGGAAGACCCAGTACTTC
CASSPLLPSGAGRKTQYF
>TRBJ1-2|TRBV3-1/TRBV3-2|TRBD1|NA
TGTGCCAGCAGCCAAGAGGGCAGGGGGAGCTATGGCTACACCTTC
CASSQEGRGSYGYTF
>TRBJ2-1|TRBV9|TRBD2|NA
TGTGCCAGCAGTTTTACGGGCGGGGGGGCTTCCTACAATGAGCAGTTCTTC
CASSFTGGGASYNEQFF
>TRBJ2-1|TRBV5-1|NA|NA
TGCGCCAGCAGCTTTGGCTTAAACGACTACGACACCCTACAGTTCTTC
CASSFGLNDYDTLQFF
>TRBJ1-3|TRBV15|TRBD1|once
TGTGCCACCAGCAGTGCGGACAGGGCTGGAAACACCATATATTTT
CATSSADRAGNTIYF
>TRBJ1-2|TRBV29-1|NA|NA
TGCAGCGCCGGTATGGAGGCCTATGGCTACACCTTC
CSAGMEAYGYTF
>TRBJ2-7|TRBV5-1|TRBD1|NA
TGCGCCAGCAGGCCTGGGACAGGGGGCTACGAGCAGTACTTC
CASRPGTGGYEQYF
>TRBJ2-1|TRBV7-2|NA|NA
TGTGCCAGCAGCTTGTCTCAGGTGTACAATGAGCAGTTCTTC
CASSLSQVYNEQFF
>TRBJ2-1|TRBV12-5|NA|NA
TGTGCTAGTGGTTCTCCCGGGCCGCGGGGAGATGAGCAGTTCTTC
CASGSPGPRGDEQFF
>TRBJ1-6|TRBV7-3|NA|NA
TGTGCCAGCAGCCCCTCCGACGGACAAGACCTCCACTTT
CASSPSDGQDLHF
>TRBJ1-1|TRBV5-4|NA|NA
TGTGCCAGCAGCTTGGATGGCAGGCTCGGGAACACTGAAGCTTTCTTT
CASSLDGRLGNTEAFF
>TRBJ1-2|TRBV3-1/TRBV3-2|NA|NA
TGTGCCAGCAGCCAAGGTACAGGCCTAGCTAACTATGGCTACACCTTC
CASSQGTGLANYGYTF
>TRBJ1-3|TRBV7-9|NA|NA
TGTGCCAGCAGCACAAACACCATATATTTT
CASSTNTIYF
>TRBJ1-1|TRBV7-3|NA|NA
TGTGCCAGCAGCTTACTGGGGGGTAACACTGAAGCTTTCTTT
CASSLLGGNTEAFF
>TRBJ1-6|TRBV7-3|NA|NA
TGTGCCAGCAGCTTACGACGGGGGGGAAATTCACCCCTCCACTTT
CASSLRRGGNSPLHF
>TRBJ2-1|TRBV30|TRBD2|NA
TGTGCCTGGAGTAGGGGACTAGCCGTCGACAATGAGCAGTTCTTC
CAWSRGLAVDNEQFF
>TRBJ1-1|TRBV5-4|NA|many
TGTGCCAGCAGCTTGAACACTGAAGCTTTCTTT
CASSLNTEAFF
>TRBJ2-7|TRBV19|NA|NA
TGTGCCAGTAGCACCCTTGGACCCAACGAGCAGTACTTC
CASSTLGPNEQYF
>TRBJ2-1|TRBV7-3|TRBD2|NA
TGTGCCAGCAGCTTGAGACCCCGACTAGCGGGAGATAAGGAGCAGTTCTTC
CASSLRPRLAGDKEQFF
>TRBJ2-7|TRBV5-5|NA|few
TGTGCCAGCAGCCCCTCGGCTTACGAGCAGTACTTC
CASSPSAYEQYF
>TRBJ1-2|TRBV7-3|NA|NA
TGTGCCAGCAGCTCCGGGACGGCCTATGGCTACACCTTC
CASSSGTAYGYTF
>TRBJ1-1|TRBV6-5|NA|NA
TGTGCCAGCCTTTCCAGGACTGAGAACACTGAAGCTTTCTTT
CASLSRTENTEAFF
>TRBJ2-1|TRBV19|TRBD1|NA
TGTGCCAGTAGTCTTCTACCGGGACAGGGAACCTATGAGCAGTTCTTC
CASSLLPGQGTYEQFF